These T cell receptor beta chains were read from a single sample in a study of vaccination effects on CD4 cells after COVID-19. This table comes from immunoSEQ multiplex PCR, and its TCRdb copy is limited to in-frame clones, with some not included. The table records some 69,000 clones, less than 85% of them present only once. No antigens are known for them. The specimen comprised CD4+ T cells from PBMCs cultured with HCoV-NL63 spike peptides, sampled before COVID-19 vaccination. The receptors were sampled from a human donor who received a COVID-19 vaccine. The conserved cysteine and the conserved F or W are not part of the CDR3 here.

>TRBJ1-1|TRBV2
ASSSQGLNTEAF
>TRBJ1-1|TRBV5-4
ASSFSGRVNTEAF
>TRBJ1-4|TRBV7-9
ASSLVKSGGEKLF
>TRBJ1-3|TRBV7-3
ASSLGGPGNTIY
>TRBJ2-5|TRBV15
ATSRDPSGQETQY
>TRBJ1-4|TRBV18
ASSPGTVLNEKLF
>TRBJ1-6|TRBV2
ASSRQLSSYNSPLH
>TRBJ1-2|TRBV11-1
ASSLRQDNYGYT
>TRBJ1-3|TRBV7-3
ASSLLLGNTIY
>TRBJ2-1|TRBV30
AWSVMTSGGREQF
>TRBJ2-1|TRBV6-5
ASSKSIDYNEQF
>TRBJ1-2|TRBV15
ATSRGGGAQGYT
>TRBJ1-3|TRBV24-1
ATSSGQGDGNTIY
>TRBJ2-3|TRBV6-4
ASSPRTGQGTDTQY
>TRBJ1-3|TRBV18
ATRPGTGNTIY
>TRBJ2-2|TRBV5-4
ASSLHTGELF
>TRBJ2-5|TRBV4-2
ASSQEAGAQETQY
>TRBJ2-5|TRBV7-3
ASSLDRGETQY
>TRBJ2-1|TRBV7-3
ASSPGTGNEQF
>TRBJ2-5|TRBV24-1
ATSTPVQETQY
>TRBJ2-1|TRBV5-1
ASALAGVSYNEQF
>TRBJ1-2|TRBV5-1
ASSRQGNYGYT
>TRBJ1-6|TRBV2
ASRPGPQNSPLH
>TRBJ2-2|TRBV7-2
ASSLVRGLTGELF
>TRBJ2-2|TRBV21-1
ASSKEGSIEGTGELF
>TRBJ2-2|TRBV27
ASSLGAGLPAPENTGELF
>TRBJ1-6|TRBV25-1
ASSQGGINSPLH
>TRBJ1-6|TRBV7-2
ASSFKGGPNSPLH
>TRBJ1-4|TRBV20-1
SASRGGEKLF
>TRBJ1-1|TRBV5-7
ASSLNMTIVNTEAF
>TRBJ1-5|TRBV28
ASSLAGPSNQPQH
>TRBJ1-1|TRBV5-4
ASSQGGRGRSGTEAF
>TRBJ1-4|TRBV3-1/TRBV3-2
ASSQVAEKLF
>TRBJ1-2|TRBV2
ASSEARDRSYT
>TRBJ1-1|TRBV7-3
ASSLMGGWEAF
>TRBJ2-5|TRBV10-3
AIRGTSGDTQETQY
>TRBJ1-6|TRBV5-4
ASSFDRDNSPLH
>TRBJ1-2|TRBV7-4
ASSHNKGILSFGYT
>TRBJ2-1|TRBV6-4
ASTASGGADEQF
>TRBJ2-3|TRBV14
ASGFTDTQY
>TRBJ1-4|TRBV7-7
ASSLQPNEKLF
>TRBJ2-2|TRBV29-1
SVRQGLNTGELF
>TRBJ1-3|TRBV3-1/TRBV3-2
ASSPHPRDVSGNTIY
>TRBJ2-1|TRBV7-9
ASSLVRGRINEQF
>TRBJ2-1|TRBV7-9
ASSFAGGLNEQF
>TRBJ1-2|TRBV24-1
ATSDHRGSGYT